The rows below give T cell receptor beta chains drawn from one sample of a study of OX40 agonist ivuxolimab in advanced cancers. Using immunoSEQ multiplex PCR, the repertoire was profiled, and TCRdb retains in-frame clones only, with some absent. The sample has some 64,000 clones, approximately 83% seen once. The sequences come from CD4+ or CD8+ T cells sorted from blood, collected in a trial of the OX40 agonist ivuxolimab. The source of these receptors is an adult with an advanced solid tumor such as melanoma, head and neck, liver or kidney cancer. Both conserved end residues are part of each CDR3. D genes are given only for firm matches.

j_gene: TRBJ2-7
d_gene: -
v_gene: TRBV11-1
CDR3aa: CASSLKLGDGLPYF

j_gene: TRBJ2-1
d_gene: TRBD2
v_gene: TRBV4-1
CDR3aa: CATRFEREGPYNEQFF

j_gene: TRBJ1-3
d_gene: -
v_gene: TRBV7-9
CDR3aa: CASSLGQIGNTIYF

j_gene: TRBJ1-2
d_gene: -
v_gene: TRBV7-9
CDR3aa: CASSRLSGAEGYTF

j_gene: TRBJ1-1
d_gene: -
v_gene: TRBV7-9
CDR3aa: CASSQAGEDTEAFF

j_gene: TRBJ2-7
d_gene: TRBD1
v_gene: TRBV2
CDR3aa: CASSEPGQVYYEQYF

j_gene: TRBJ1-5
d_gene: TRBD1
v_gene: TRBV7-9
CDR3aa: CASSLTGEHQPQHF

j_gene: TRBJ1-2
d_gene: -
v_gene: TRBV2
CDR3aa: CASSGQTYGYTF

j_gene: TRBJ1-2
d_gene: -
v_gene: TRBV5-6
CDR3aa: CASSLGRLVRSAYGYTF

j_gene: TRBJ2-3
d_gene: -
v_gene: TRBV2
CDR3aa: CASSPYTDTQYF

j_gene: TRBJ1-4
d_gene: -
v_gene: TRBV7-2
CDR3aa: CASSVSLGTLGVREKLFF

j_gene: TRBJ2-7
d_gene: TRBD2
v_gene: TRBV2
CDR3aa: CASSERTSGVEQYF

j_gene: TRBJ2-7
d_gene: TRBD1
v_gene: TRBV11-2
CDR3aa: CASSLGTGGGYEQYF

j_gene: TRBJ2-3
d_gene: TRBD2
v_gene: TRBV10-3
CDR3aa: CATLVGLAGIGTDTQYF

j_gene: TRBJ2-7
d_gene: TRBD1
v_gene: TRBV7-8
CDR3aa: CASSPGTGSYEQYF

j_gene: TRBJ2-1
d_gene: -
v_gene: TRBV27
CDR3aa: CASSRNLLGRFYSEQFF